This is a list of T cell receptor beta chains from one sample in a study of neurological immune-mediated disorders. TCRdb reanalysed the 5' RACE reads using MiXCR and keeps one entry per CDR3 protein. The sample shows fewer than 55,000 distinct CDR3 sequences, just under 6.5% of them seen only once. Input material: CD4+ T cells from blood. The receptors shown here come from a woman aged 40 to 50 in good health. The CDR3 runs from the conserved cysteine through the conserved F or W. D genes are given only for firm matches. Size tells how often a clone was seen (once, few, many) or the class of an expanded clone, and some rows leave it out.

v_gene	d_gene	j_gene	abundance	CDR3nt	CDR3aa
TRBV5-5	.	TRBJ2-7	.	TGTGCCAGCAGCTTGGTCGAATCCCTAGACTACGAGCAGTACTTC	CASSLVESLDYEQYF
TRBV5-1	.	TRBJ2-5	many	TGCGCCAGCAGCTTGGTTTTGGGGGAGACCCAGTACTTC	CASSLVLGETQYF
TRBV19	.	TRBJ1-2	many	TGTGCCGGACAAGATACCTCTAACTATGGCTACACCTTC	CAGQDTSNYGYTF
TRBV5-6	.	TRBJ1-4	many	TGTGCCAGCAGCTTGGGCCCCAGGGAAGGTGAAAAACTGTTTTTT	CASSLGPREGEKLFF
TRBV29-1	.	TRBJ1-2	many	TGCAGCGGAAGGGTGGCGAACTATGGCTACACCTTC	CSGRVANYGYTF
TRBV11-2	TRBD1	TRBJ2-3	many	TGTGCCAGCAGCTTAACCGGGACAGAAGCAGATACGCAGTATTTT	CASSLTGTEADTQYF
TRBV15	.	TRBJ1-4	many	TGTGCCACCGAACAACCGGCGGGTGCTAATGAAAAACTGTTTTTT	CATEQPAGANEKLFF
TRBV4-3	.	TRBJ2-3	many	TGCGCCAGCAGCCAAGATGGTGGCAGGTCAGATACGCAGTATTTT	CASSQDGGRSDTQYF
TRBV24-1	.	TRBJ2-2	many	TGTGCCACCAGTGATTTGGGAGTTACGAACACCGGGGAGCTGTTTTTT	CATSDLGVTNTGELFF
TRBV5-1	TRBD2	TRBJ2-2	many	TGCGCCAGCAGCTTGTCCGGGACTAGCTTCAACGGGGAGCTGTTTTTT	CASSLSGTSFNGELFF
TRBV2	.	TRBJ2-3	.	TGTGCCAGCAGTCAAGGACTATCGGCAGGCACAGATACGCAGTATTTT	CASSQGLSAGTDTQYF
TRBV5-5	.	TRBJ2-1	many	TGTGCCAGCAGCTTGGTCTTGGGGCCACTCAATGAGCAGTTCTTC	CASSLVLGPLNEQFF
TRBV28	.	TRBJ1-1	many	TGTGCCAGCAGTTACAGGGCTGAAGCTTTCTTT	CASSYRAEAFF